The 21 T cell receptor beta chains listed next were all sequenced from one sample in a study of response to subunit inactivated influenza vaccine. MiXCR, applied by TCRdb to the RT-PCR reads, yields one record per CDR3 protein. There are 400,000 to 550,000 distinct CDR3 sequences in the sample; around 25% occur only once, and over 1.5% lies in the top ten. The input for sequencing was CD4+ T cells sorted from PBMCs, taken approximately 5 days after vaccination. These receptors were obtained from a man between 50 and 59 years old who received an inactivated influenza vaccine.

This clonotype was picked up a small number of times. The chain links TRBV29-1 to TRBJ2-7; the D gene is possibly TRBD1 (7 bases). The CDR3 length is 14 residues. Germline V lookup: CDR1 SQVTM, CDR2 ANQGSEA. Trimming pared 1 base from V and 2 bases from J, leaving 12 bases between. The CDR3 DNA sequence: TGCAGCGTTGAAGTGGCAGGGGGGACCTACGAGCAGTACTTC. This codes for CSVEVAGGTYEQYF.

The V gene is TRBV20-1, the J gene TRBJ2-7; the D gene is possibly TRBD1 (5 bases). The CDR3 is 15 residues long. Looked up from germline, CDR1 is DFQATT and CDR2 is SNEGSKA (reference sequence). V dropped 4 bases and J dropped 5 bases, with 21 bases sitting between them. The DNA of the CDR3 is TGCAGTGCTAATCGGGCAGGGCCTCCTACGGACGAGCAGTACTTC. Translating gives CSANRAGPPTDEQYF.

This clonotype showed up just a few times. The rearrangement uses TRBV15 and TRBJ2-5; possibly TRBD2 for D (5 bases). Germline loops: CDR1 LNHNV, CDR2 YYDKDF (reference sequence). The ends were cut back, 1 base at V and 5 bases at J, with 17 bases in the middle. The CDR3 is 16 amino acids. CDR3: CATSRVPGRSGETQYF. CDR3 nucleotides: TGTGCCACCAGCAGAGTCCCTGGACGGTCGGGGGAGACCCAGTACTTC.

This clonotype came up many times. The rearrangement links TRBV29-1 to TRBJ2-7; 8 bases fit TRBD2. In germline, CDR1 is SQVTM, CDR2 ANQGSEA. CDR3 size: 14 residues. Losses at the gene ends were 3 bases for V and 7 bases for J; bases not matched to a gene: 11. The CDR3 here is CSVDAGRALGEQYF. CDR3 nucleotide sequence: TGCAGCGTTGACGCCGGGAGGGCCTTGGGGGAGCAGTACTTC.

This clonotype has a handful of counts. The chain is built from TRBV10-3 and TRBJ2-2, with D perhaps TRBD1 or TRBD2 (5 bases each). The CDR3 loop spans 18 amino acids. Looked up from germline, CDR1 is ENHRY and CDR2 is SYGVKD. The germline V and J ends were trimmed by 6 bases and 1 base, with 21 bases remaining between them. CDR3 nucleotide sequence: TGTGCCATCAGAGGGGCGAAGGGAGAACGGTGGAACACCGGGGAGCTGTTTTTT. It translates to CAIRGAKGERWNTGELFF.

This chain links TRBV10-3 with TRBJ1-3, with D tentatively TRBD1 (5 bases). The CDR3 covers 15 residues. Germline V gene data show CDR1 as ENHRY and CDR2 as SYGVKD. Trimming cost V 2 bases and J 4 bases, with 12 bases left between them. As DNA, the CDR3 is TGTGCCATCAGTGAGCCGGGGACGGGAGGAAACACCATATATTTT. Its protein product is CAISEPGTGGNTIYF.

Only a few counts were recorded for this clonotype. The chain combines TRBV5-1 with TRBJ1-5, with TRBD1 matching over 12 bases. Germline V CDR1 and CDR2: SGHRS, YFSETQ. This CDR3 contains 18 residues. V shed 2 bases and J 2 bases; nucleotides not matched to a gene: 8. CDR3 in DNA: TGCGCCAGCAGCTTCCGGGACAGGGGGCCCGTTGGCAATCAGCCCCAGCATTTT. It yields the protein CASSFRDRGPVGNQPQHF.

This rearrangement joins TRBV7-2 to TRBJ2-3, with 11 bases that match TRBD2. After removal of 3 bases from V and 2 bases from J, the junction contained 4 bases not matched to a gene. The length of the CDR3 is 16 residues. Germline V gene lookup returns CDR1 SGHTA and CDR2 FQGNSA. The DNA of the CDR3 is TGTGCCAGCAGCTTCACTAGCGGGAGCCTCACAGATACGCAGTATTTT. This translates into CASSFTSGSLTDTQYF.

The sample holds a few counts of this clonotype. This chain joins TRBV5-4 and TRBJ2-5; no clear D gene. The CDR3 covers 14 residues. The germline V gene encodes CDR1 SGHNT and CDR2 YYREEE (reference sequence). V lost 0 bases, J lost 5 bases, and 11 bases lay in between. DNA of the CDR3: TGTGCCAGCAGCTTGGCCGCATTCCCTGAGACCCAGTACTTC. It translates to CASSLAAFPETQYF.

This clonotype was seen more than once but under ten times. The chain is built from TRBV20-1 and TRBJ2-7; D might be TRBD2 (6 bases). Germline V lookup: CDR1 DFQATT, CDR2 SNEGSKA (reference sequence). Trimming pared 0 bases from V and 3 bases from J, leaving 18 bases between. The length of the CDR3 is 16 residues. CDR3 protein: CSARDEVGVADYEQYF. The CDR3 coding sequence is TGCAGTGCTAGAGATGAAGTTGGTGTAGCGGACTACGAGCAGTACTTC.

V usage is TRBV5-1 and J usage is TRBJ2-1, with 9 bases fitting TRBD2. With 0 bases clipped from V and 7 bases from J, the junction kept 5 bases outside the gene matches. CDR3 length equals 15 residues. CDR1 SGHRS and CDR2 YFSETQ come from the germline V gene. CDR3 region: CASSLAVTSGNEQFF. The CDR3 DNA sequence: TGCGCCAGCAGCTTGGCTGTGACTAGCGGTAATGAGCAGTTCTTC.

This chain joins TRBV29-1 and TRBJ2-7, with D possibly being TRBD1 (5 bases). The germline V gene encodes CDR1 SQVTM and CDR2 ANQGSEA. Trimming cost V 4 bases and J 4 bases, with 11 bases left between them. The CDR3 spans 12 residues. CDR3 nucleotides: TGCAGCGTTGCATGGACAAAATACGAGCAGTACTTC. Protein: CSVAWTKYEQYF.

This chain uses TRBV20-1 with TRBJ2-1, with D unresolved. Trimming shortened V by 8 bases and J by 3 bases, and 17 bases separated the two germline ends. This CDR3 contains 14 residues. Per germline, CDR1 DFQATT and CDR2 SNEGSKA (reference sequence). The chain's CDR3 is CSWNRGKYYNEQFF. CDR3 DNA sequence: TGCAGTTGGAACCGAGGAAAATACTACAATGAGCAGTTCTTC.

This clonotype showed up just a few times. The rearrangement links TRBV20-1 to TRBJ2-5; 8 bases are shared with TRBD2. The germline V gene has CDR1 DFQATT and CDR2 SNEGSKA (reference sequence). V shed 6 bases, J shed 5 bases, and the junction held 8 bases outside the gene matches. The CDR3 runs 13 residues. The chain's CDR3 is CSAAGLAVETQYF. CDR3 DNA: TGCAGTGCGGCCGGACTAGCAGTGGAGACCCAGTACTTC.

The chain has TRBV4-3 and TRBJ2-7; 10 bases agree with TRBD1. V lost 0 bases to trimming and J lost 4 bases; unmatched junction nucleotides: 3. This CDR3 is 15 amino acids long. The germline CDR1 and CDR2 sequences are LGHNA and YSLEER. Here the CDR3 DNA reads TGCGCCAGCAGCCAAGAAGGGACAGGGGCGTACGAGCAGTACTTC. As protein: CASSQEGTGAYEQYF.

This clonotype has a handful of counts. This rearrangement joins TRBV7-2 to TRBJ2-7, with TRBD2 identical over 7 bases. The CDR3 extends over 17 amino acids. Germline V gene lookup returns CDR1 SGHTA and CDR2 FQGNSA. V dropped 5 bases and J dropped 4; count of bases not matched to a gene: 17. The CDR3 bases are TGTGCCAGCAGCCCTCTCCGGGGGGTGGCCTCAGGATACGAGCAGTACTTC. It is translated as CASSPLRGVASGYEQYF.

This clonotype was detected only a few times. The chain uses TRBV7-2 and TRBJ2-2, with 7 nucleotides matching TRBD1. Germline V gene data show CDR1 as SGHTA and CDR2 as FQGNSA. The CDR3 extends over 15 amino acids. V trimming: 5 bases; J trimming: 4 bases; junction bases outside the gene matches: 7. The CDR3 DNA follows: TGTGCCAGCAGCCGGCGACAGGGAATCACCGGGGAGCTGTTTTTT. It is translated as CASSRRQGITGELFF.

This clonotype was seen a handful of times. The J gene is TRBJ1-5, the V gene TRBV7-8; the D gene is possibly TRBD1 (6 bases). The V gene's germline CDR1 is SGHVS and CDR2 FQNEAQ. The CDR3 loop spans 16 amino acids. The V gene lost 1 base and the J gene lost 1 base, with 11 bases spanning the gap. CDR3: CASSLGGGLSNQPQHF. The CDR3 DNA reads TGTGCCAGCAGCTTAGGAGGGGGACTAAGCAATCAGCCCCAGCATTTT.

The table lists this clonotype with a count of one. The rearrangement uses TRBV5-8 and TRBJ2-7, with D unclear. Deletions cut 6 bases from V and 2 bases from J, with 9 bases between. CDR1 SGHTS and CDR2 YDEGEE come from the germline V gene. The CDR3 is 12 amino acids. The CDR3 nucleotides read TGTGCCAGCACCTACTCTGCCTACGAGCAGTACTTC. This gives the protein CASTYSAYEQYF.

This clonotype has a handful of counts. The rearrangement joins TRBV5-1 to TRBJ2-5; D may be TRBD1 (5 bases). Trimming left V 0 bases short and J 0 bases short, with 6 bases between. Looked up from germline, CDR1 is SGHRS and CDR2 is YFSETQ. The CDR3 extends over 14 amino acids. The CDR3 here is CASSLEGYQETQYF. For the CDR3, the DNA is TGCGCCAGCAGCTTGGAGGGGTACCAAGAGACCCAGTACTTC. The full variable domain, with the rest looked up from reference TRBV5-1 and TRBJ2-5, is KAGVTQTPRYLIKTRGQQVTLSCSPISGHRSVSWYQQTPGQGLQFLFEYFSETQRNKGNFPGRFSGRQFSNSRSEMNVSTLELGDSALYLCASSLEGYQETQYFGPGTRLLVL.

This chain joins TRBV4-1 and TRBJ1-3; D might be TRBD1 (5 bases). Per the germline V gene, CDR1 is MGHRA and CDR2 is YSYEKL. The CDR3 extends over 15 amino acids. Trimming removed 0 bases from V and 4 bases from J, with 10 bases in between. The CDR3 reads CASSQEETVGNTIYF. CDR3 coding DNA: TGCGCCAGCAGCCAAGAGGAGACAGTCGGAAACACCATATATTTT.